The entry below gives a single TCR beta chain sequence along with its context. Antigen specificity is unknown. To release intraepithelial and lamina propria lymphocytes, the graft tissue was processed. The data originate from a study of graft-versus-host responses after intestinal transplantation. At the level of the study: Among the recipients, transplants were multivisceral, liver-intestinal, or isolated intestinal. Every transplant recipient was induced with anti-thymocyte globulin, then maintained on tacrolimus and steroids for approximately three years. Findings of the study overall: GvH clones surfaced in recipient marrow, some emerging earlier in ileum or blood. HvG clone declines early post-transplant were associated with peak circulating GvH levels.

The CDR3 covers 11 residues. Germline V gene lookup returns CDR1 SGHDT and CDR2 YYEEEE. V was shortened by 4 bases and J by 2 bases, with 4 bases between the two germline ends. The protocol was immunoSEQ multiplex PCR, while the TCRdb copy is restricted to in-frame clones and leaves out a portion. The sample carries around 16,000 clones, around 83% recorded once. This TCR derives from a human patient who received an intestinal transplant, so some T cells may come from the graft donor. The chain links TRBV5-6 to TRBJ2-7, with D unclear. The sequencing here drew on ileum tissue, taken approximately 83 weeks after intestinal transplantation. The CDR3 DNA sequence: TGTGCCAGCAGCACGGCCTACGAGCAGTACTTC. This codes for CASSTAYEQYF.